This T cell receptor (beta chain) was captured by sequencing in a study of beta chain features in type 1 diabetes. The study, taken as a whole, reports: Patients and controls would share equally any PCR tilt toward shorter templates. Type 1 diabetes patients showed fewer insertions and more deletions at VDJ junctions. Here, the possible influence of HLA type (on TCRB rearrangement) remained unresolved. For Type 1 diabetes patients, all four CD4+ subsets carried TCRB CDR3s that were moderately but significantly shorter.

This clone came up a few times. Antigen specificity is unknown. Sorting based on CD45RO/CCR7/CD25/CD127/CD95/CD27 separated CD4+ naive, central memory, regulatory and stem cell-like memory cells. In germline, CDR1 is MNHNS, CDR2 SASEGT. The length of the CDR3 is 12 residues. Trimming cost V 4 bases and J 2 bases, with 5 bases left between them. cDNA synthesis used the whole RNA isolate, giving expressed TCRB sequences. Profiling relied on immunoSEQ multiplex PCR, and the TCRdb table lists in-frame clones only, not all of them. The table includes approximately 270,000 clones, approximately 14% detected once.

The chain links TRBV6-1 to TRBJ1-2; no reliable D call. This receptor was taken from a man aged 25 to 45 with type 1 diabetes. Sequencing was carried out using naive CD4+ T cells from blood. CDR3 residues: CASSAGNYGYTF. CDR3 sequence (DNA): TGTGCCAGCAGTGCGGGGAACTATGGCTACACCTTC.